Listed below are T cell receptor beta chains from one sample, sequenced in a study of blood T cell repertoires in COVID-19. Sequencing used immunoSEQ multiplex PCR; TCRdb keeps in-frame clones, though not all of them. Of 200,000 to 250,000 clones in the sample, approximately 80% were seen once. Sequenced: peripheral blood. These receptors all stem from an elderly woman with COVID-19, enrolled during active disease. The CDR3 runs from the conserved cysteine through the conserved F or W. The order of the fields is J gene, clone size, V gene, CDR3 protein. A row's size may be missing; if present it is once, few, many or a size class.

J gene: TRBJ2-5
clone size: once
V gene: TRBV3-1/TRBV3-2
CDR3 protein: CASSSFGDSQETQYF

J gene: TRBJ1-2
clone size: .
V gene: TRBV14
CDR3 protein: CASSPQAGPNYGYTF

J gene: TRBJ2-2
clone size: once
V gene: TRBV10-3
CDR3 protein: CATRRTSGSNTGELFF

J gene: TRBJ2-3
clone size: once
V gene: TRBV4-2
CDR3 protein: CASSQAPGLTSTDTQYF

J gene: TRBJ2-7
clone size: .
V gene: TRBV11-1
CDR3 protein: CASSYQGAYEQYF

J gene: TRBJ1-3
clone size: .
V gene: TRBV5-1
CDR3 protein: CASSLDTPGTGNTIYF

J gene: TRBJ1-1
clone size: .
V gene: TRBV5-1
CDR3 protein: CASSLAETGGVEAFF

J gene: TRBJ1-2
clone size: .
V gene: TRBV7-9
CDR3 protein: CASSLTTGSYGYTF

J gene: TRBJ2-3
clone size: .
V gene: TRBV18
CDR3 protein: CASSPMRVADTQYF

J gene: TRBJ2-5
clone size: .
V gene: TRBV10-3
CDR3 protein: CATGGVRGAQETQYF

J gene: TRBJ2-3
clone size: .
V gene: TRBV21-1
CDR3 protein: CASSNGGTRGGTDTQYF

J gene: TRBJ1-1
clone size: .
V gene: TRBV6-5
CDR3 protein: CASNAGQGTTEAFF

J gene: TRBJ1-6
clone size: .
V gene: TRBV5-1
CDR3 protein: CASSLSGMRSPLHF

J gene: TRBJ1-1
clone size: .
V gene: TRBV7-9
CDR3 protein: CASSLPLSGGDTEAFF

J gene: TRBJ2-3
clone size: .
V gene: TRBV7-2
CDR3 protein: CASSWRRSRSTDTQYF

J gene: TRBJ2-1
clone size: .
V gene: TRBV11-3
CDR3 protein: CASSWGLAGGSNEQFF